The 15 T cell receptor beta chains below all came from one sample that was sequenced in a study of blood T cell repertoires in COVID-19. The data were produced by immunoSEQ multiplex PCR, yet TCRdb's version contains in-frame clones alone and is incomplete. The sample has fewer than 200,000 clones; 70% to 85% are singletons. Sequenced: PBMCs or T cells enriched from blood (not recorded which). The origin of the receptors is a man aged 50 to 60 who had recovered from COVID-19.

The chain joins TRBV7-8 to TRBJ2-7, with D possibly TRBD1 on 6 matching bases. Germline CDR1 and CDR2: SGHVS and FQNEAQ. Trimming removed 0 bases at V and 2 bases at J, with 11 bases between. The CDR3 is 15 amino acids. The CDR3 region has the DNA TGTGCCAGCAGCTTAGCCCCGACAGGAGCCTACGAGCAGTACTTC. Its protein is CASSLAPTGAYEQYF. Full variable domain (outside the CDR3, taken from reference TRBV7-8 and TRBJ2-7): GAGVSQSPRYKVAKRGQDVALRCDPISGHVSLFWYQQALGQGPEFLTYFQNEAQLDKSGLPSDRFFAERPEGSVSTLKIQRTQQEDSAVYLCASSLAPTGAYEQYFGPGTRLTVT.

The V gene is TRBV29-1, the J gene TRBJ1-1; 11 bases are a match to TRBD1. CDR3 length equals 14 residues. Germline CDR1 reads SQVTM; CDR2 reads ANQGSEA. J gave up 5 bases and V 6 bases, and 8 bases lay outside the gene matches. The CDR3 DNA sequence: TGCAGCGTAGCAGGACAGGGGGCGGGTACTGAAGCTTTCTTT. Protein sequence: CSVAGQGAGTEAFF.

The V and J genes are TRBV3-1 (or the pseudogene TRBV3-2) and TRBJ1-1, with D perhaps matching TRBD1 (5 bases). Germline CDR1 LGHDT, CDR2 YNNKEL (reference sequence). CDR3 size: 14 residues. The V end was cut by 1 base, the J end by 6 bases, with 12 bases between. The CDR3 DNA is TGTGCCAGCAGCCAAGGTGAAGGGACTTCTGAAGCTTTCTTT. Its protein product is CASSQGEGTSEAFF.

The V and J genes are TRBV18 and TRBJ1-2; 8 positions agree with TRBD1. The CDR3 sequence is 13 residues long. The V gene's germline CDR1 is KGHSH and CDR2 LQKENI. Trimming at V came to 6 bases and at J to 3 bases, leaving 3 bases not matched to a gene. The CDR3 loop is CASSDRADYGYTF. DNA of the CDR3: TGTGCCAGCTCGGACAGGGCTGACTATGGCTACACCTTC.

The chain couples TRBV7-8 to TRBJ2-7; TRBD1 matches at 9 bases. This CDR3 comprises 15 residues. Trimming took 4 bases from V and 0 from J; bases not matched to a gene: 4. The germline gives CDR1 SGHVS, CDR2 FQNEAQ. CDR3 nucleotides: TGTGCCAGCAGCTCCAGGGGACAGGGCTCCTACGAGCAGTACTTC. This sequence encodes CASSSRGQGSYEQYF.

V usage is TRBV13 and J usage is TRBJ1-1; TRBD1 is a possible D gene (5 bases). Germline V lookup: CDR1 PRHDT, CDR2 FYEKMQ (reference sequence). The CDR3 length is 14 residues. Trimming removed 1 base at V and 7 bases at J, with 13 bases between. The CDR3 nucleotides are TGTGCCAGCAGCTTAGAACAGGACATTGTTGAAGCTTTCTTT. It yields the protein CASSLEQDIVEAFF.

The chain recombines TRBV5-5 with TRBJ2-4; 7 positions agree with TRBD2. This CDR3 has 13 amino acids. Germline V gene sequence: CDR1 SGHKS, CDR2 YYEKEE (reference sequence). V lost 2 bases and J lost 5; bases outside the gene matches: 1. The CDR3 DNA sequence: TGTGCCAGCAGCTTACGGGGGGAAAACATTCAGTACTTC. Translation gives CASSLRGENIQYF.

The chain carries TRBV5-1 and TRBJ2-7, with TRBD1 matching over 8 bases. Germline V gene sequence: CDR1 SGHRS, CDR2 YFSETQ. V gave up 2 bases and J gave up 1 base; unmatched junction bases: 5. CDR3 length equals 15 residues. Here the CDR3 DNA reads TGCGCCAGCAGCTTACCCGACAGGGGATCCTACGAGCAGTACTTC. Protein sequence: CASSLPDRGSYEQYF.

V and J are TRBV30 and TRBJ1-2; no reliable D call. The CDR3 is made up of 13 amino acids. Germline CDR1 and CDR2: GTSNPN and SVGIG (reference sequence). V was shortened by 0 bases and J by 0 bases, with 5 bases between the two germline ends. CDR3 sequence reads: CAWSVYSNYGYTF. CDR3 nucleotide sequence: TGTGCCTGGAGTGTATACTCTAACTATGGCTACACCTTC.

V is TRBV4-1 and J is TRBJ2-1; 10 nucleotides match TRBD2. Trimming at V came to 7 bases and at J to 5 bases, leaving 5 bases not matched to a gene. The CDR3 runs 14 residues. CDR1 and CDR2 (germline): MGHRA, YSYEKL. CDR3 sequence: CASKPLAGDNEQFF. The CDR3 region has the DNA TGCGCCAGCAAACCCCTAGCGGGGGACAATGAGCAGTTCTTC.

This chain connects TRBV19 to TRBJ2-1; 10 bases are shared with TRBD2. J gave up 6 bases and V 8 bases, and 10 bases lay outside the gene matches. The CDR3 runs 15 residues. CDR1 LNHDA and CDR2 SQIVND come from the germline V gene (reference sequence). The CDR3 DNA is TGTGCCAGTTCCTTATCTAGCGGGGGTATCAATGAGCAGTTCTTC. It specifies CASSLSSGGINEQFF. Supplemented by reference TRBV19 and TRBJ2-1, the full variable domain reads DGGITQSPKYLFRKEGQNVTLSCEQNLNHDAMYWYRQDPGQGLRLIYYSQIVNDFQKGDIAEGYSVSREKKESFPLTVTSAQKNPTAFYLCASSLSSGGINEQFFGPGTRLTVL.

This sequence joins TRBV11-2 and TRBJ2-3, with D tentatively TRBD2 (6 bases). The CDR3 is 13 amino acids. V lost 6 bases, J lost 2 bases, and 9 bases lay in between. CDR1 SGHAT and CDR2 FQNNGV come from the germline V gene. The CDR3 loop is CASRRDSTDTQYF. The CDR3 nucleotides are TGTGCCAGCAGGCGGGACTCCACAGATACGCAGTATTTT.

The J gene is TRBJ2-7, the V gene TRBV19, with D unresolved. Germline loops: CDR1 LNHDA, CDR2 SQIVND (reference sequence). The V end was cut by 3 bases, the J end by 3 bases, with 12 bases between. This CDR3 has 14 amino acids. The CDR3 sequence is CASSMRLRSYEQYF. The CDR3 DNA reads TGTGCCAGTAGTATGCGGCTTCGGAGCTACGAGCAGTACTTC.

The count of this clone is one. J is TRBJ1-2 and V is TRBV30; TRBD1 agrees at 9 bases. The CDR3 sequence is 15 residues long. The junction had 7 bases not matched to a gene; V was cut back by 1 base and J by 4 bases. Germline lookup yields CDR1 GTSNPN and CDR2 SVGIG (reference sequence). The CDR3 loop is CAWSENRGRTYGYTF. CDR3 DNA: TGTGCCTGGAGTGAAAACAGGGGGCGAACCTATGGCTACACCTTC.

This rearrangement joins TRBV29-1 to TRBJ1-4; 7 nucleotides agree with TRBD1. V dropped 6 bases and J dropped 5; count of bases not matched to a gene: 3. The germline V gene has CDR1 SQVTM and CDR2 ANQGSEA. This CDR3 has 12 amino acids. In nucleotides, the CDR3 is TGCAGCGTCGGGGACAGAAATGAAAAACTGTTTTTT. The encoded protein is CSVGDRNEKLFF.